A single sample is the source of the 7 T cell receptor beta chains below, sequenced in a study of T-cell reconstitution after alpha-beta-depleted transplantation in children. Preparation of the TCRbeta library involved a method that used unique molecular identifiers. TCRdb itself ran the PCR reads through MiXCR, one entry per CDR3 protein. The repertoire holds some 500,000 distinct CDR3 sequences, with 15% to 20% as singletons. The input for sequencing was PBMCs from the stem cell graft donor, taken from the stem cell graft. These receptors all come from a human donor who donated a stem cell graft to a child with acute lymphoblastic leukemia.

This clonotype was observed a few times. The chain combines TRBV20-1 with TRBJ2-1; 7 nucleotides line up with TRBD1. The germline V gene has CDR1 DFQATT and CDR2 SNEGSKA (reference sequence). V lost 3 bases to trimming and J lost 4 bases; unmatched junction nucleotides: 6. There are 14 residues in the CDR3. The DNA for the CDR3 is TGCAGTGCTAGGACGACAGGGACGTACAATGAGCAGTTCTTC. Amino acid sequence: CSARTTGTYNEQFF.

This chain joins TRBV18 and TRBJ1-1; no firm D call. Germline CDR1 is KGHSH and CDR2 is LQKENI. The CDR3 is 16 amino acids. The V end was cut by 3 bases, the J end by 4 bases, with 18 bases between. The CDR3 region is CASSPWTPGPGTEAFF. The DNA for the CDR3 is TGTGCCAGCTCACCTTGGACCCCCGGGCCGGGCACTGAAGCTTTCTTT.

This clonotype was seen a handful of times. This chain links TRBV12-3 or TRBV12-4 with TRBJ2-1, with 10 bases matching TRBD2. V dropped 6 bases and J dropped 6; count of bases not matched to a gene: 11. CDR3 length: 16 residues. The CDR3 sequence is CASSLSGRAIRNEQFF. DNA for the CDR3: TGTGCCAGCAGCCTAAGCGGGAGGGCCATTCGCAATGAGCAGTTCTTC.

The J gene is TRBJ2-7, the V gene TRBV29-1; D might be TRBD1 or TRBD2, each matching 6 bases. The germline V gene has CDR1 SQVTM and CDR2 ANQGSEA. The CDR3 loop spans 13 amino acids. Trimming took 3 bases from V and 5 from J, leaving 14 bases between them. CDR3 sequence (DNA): TGCAGCGTTGACGGCGGGACACCGGACGAGCAGTACTTC. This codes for CSVDGGTPDEQYF.

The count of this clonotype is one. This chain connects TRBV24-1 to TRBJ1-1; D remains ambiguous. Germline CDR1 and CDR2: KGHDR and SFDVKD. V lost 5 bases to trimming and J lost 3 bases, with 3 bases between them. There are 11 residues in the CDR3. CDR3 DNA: TGTGCCACCAGTGGGTACACTGAAGCTTTCTTT. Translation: CATSGYTEAFF.

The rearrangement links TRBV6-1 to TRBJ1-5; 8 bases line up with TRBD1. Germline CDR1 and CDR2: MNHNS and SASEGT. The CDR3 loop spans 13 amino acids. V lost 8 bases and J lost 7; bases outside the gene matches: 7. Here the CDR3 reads CASASGGRQPQHF. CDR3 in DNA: TGTGCCAGCGCCTCAGGGGGCAGGCAGCCCCAGCATTTT.

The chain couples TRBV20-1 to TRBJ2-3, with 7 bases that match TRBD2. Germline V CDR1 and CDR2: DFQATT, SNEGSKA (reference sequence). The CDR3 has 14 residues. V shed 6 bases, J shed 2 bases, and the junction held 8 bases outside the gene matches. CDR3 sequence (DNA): TGCAGTGCCGAGGGGCGGGAGTACACAGATACGCAGTATTTT. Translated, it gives CSAEGREYTDTQYF.